One and the same sample provided the 4 T cell receptor beta chains below, sequenced in a study of shared clonotypes between healthy human individuals. Assay used: immunoSEQ multiplex PCR; TCRdb lists only in-frame clones, some missing. The sample yields 2 million to 2.5 million clones, 90% to 97% seen once. Input material: naive CD4+ T cells sorted from blood. As for subset: CD45RA+ positively selected. These TCRs come from a man between 18 and 35 years old in good health.

The chain couples TRBV28 to TRBJ2-7, with D possibly being TRBD1 or TRBD2 (6 bases each). Germline V gene data show CDR1 as MDHEN and CDR2 as SYDVKM. The ends were cut back, 7 bases at V and 2 bases at J, with 18 bases in the middle. There are 15 residues in the CDR3. The CDR3 is CASNGKGGHPYEQYF. Written as DNA, the CDR3 is TGTGCCAGCAACGGGAAAGGGGGGCACCCCTACGAGCAGTACTTC.

The CDR3 DNA reads as TGTGCCTGGAGTGTCCTCTCGGGACTAGCGGGAAACGATGAGCAGTTCTTC. This translates into CAWSVLSGLAGNDEQFF. The rearrangement uses TRBV30 and TRBJ2-1; 13 bases align to TRBD2. This CDR3 is 17 amino acids long. J gave up 8 bases and V 0 bases, and 10 bases lay outside the gene matches. The germline V gene encodes CDR1 GTSNPN and CDR2 SVGIG (reference sequence).

The gene calls are TRBV2 and TRBJ1-2, with D maybe TRBD1 (5 bases). This CDR3 contains 15 residues. With 6 bases removed from V and 0 bases from J, the gap between germline ends came to 14 bases. Germline V lookup: CDR1 SNHLY, CDR2 FYNNEI. CDR3 nucleotide sequence: TGTGCCAGCAGCGTGGGACGAGGAGCTAACTATGGCTACACCTTC. Translation gives CASSVGRGANYGYTF.

This rearrangement joins TRBV4-2 to TRBJ2-5, with D perhaps matching TRBD1 or TRBD2 (5 bases each). CDR1 is LGHNA, CDR2 YNFKEQ, per germline. The CDR3 runs to 14 residues. The V gene lost 4 bases and the J gene lost 4 bases, with 13 bases spanning the gap. The CDR3 region has the DNA TGTGCCAGCAGCCCACAACGTGGGGGAGAGACCCAGTACTTC. Amino acids: CASSPQRGGETQYF.